One sample yielded the 27 T cell receptor beta chains listed below, sequenced in a study of T cell responses to AZD1222 COVID-19 vaccine. Profiling relied on immunoSEQ multiplex PCR, and the TCRdb table lists in-frame clones only, not all of them. Of about 120,000 clones listed, about 90% are singletons. The specimen was peripheral blood, collected on day 0 of AZD1222 vaccination. The receptors come from an adult in good health.

The CDR3 DNA reads TGCGCCAGCAGCTCCTCTAGCGGGAGGGCCGCCCATGAGCAGTTCTTC. This codes for CASSSSSGRAAHEQFF. The chain uses TRBV5-1 and TRBJ2-1; 12 bases agree with TRBD2. CDR1 is SGHRS, CDR2 YFSETQ, per germline. After removal of 3 bases from V and 8 bases from J, the junction contained 9 bases not matched to a gene. There are 16 residues in the CDR3.

The chain combines TRBV5-8 with TRBJ2-6; possible D gene TRBD1, 6 bases. Trimming shortened V by 2 bases and J by 4 bases, and 16 bases separated the two germline ends. This CDR3 region has 17 residues. Germline CDR1 reads SGHTS; CDR2 reads YDEGEE. This CDR3 is CASSFYRVKSGANVLTF. The CDR3 DNA is TGTGCCAGCAGCTTTTACAGGGTCAAATCGGGGGCCAACGTCCTGACTTTC.

This clone occurred a few times. The same CDR3 also results from other DNA sequences found in this sample. The chain links TRBV28 to TRBJ1-6; 7 bases match TRBD1. The germline CDR1 and CDR2 sequences are MDHEN and SYDVKM. Germline trimming cut 5 bases from V and 9 bases from J; bases unmatched to any gene: 4. The CDR3 is 13 residues long. The CDR3 here is CASSPDRVSPLHF. DNA of the CDR3: TGTGCCAGCAGTCCCGACAGGGTTTCACCCCTCCACTTT.

The chain joins TRBV6-1 to TRBJ2-7, with 11 positions matching TRBD2. V shed 2 bases and J 4 bases; nucleotides not matched to a gene: 13. The CDR3 loop spans 18 amino acids. Germline loops: CDR1 MNHNS, CDR2 SASEGT. This CDR3 reads CASSEMIDTSGGQYEQYF. CDR3 in DNA: TGTGCCAGCAGTGAAATGATAGATACTAGCGGGGGCCAATACGAGCAGTACTTC.

The sample holds one count of this clone. The gene calls are TRBV27 and TRBJ2-5; 10 bases agree with TRBD1. The CDR3 runs 18 residues. The V gene's germline CDR1 is MNHEY and CDR2 SMNVEV (reference sequence). V shed 5 bases and J 5 bases; nucleotides not matched to a gene: 17. The CDR3 sequence is CASSATTGGYLRGETQYF. As DNA, the CDR3 is TGTGCCAGCAGTGCCACGACAGGGGGCTATTTGAGAGGGGAGACCCAGTACTTC.

This clone was seen a single time. The chain carries TRBV10-2 and TRBJ1-2; a weak D match, TRBD1 (6 bases). This CDR3 spans 15 amino acids. V was pared by 0 bases and J by 9 bases, with 17 bases between. Germline CDR1 WSHSY, CDR2 SAAADI. CDR3 nucleotides: TGCGCCAGCAGTGAGTCGCTCGATCAGGGGACGCGCTACACCTTC. It encodes CASSESLDQGTRYTF.

A few counts support this clone. The V and J genes are TRBV27 and TRBJ2-1, with TRBD2 matching 9 bases. Germline V gene data show CDR1 as MNHEY and CDR2 as SMNVEV (reference sequence). After removal of 5 bases from V and 7 bases from J, the junction contained 6 bases not matched to a gene. This CDR3 contains 14 residues. The CDR3 DNA sequence: TGTGCCAGCAGTATAGCCACTAGCGGGAATGAGCAGTTCTTC. Residues: CASSIATSGNEQFF.

The chain recombines TRBV11-3 with TRBJ1-1; D gene unclear. The CDR3 contains 13 residues. Germline-derived CDR1 and CDR2 are SGHNT and YENEEA. The V end was cut by 3 bases, the J end by 1 base, with 6 bases between. The CDR3 protein is CASSFRGNTEAFF. The CDR3 DNA is TGTGCCAGCAGCTTTCGGGGGAACACTGAAGCTTTCTTT.

The V and J genes are TRBV29-1 and TRBJ1-1; a weak D match, TRBD1 (5 bases). CDR3 length: 14 residues. The germline V gene encodes CDR1 SQVTM and CDR2 ANQGSEA. V lost 7 bases, J lost 3 bases, and 18 bases lay in between. The CDR3 bases are TGCAGCGGACCCAGGGTGAGGAAGGACACTGAAGCTTTCTTT. Amino acid sequence: CSGPRVRKDTEAFF.

The J gene is TRBJ1-2, the V gene TRBV18; 8 nucleotides align to TRBD1. The CDR3 runs to 14 residues. After removal of 1 base from V and 6 bases from J, the junction contained 4 bases not matched to a gene. Germline V gene lookup returns CDR1 KGHSH and CDR2 LQKENI. The CDR3 region has the DNA TGTGCCAGCTCACCACAGACGACAGGGGATGGCTACACCTTC. Translating it yields CASSPQTTGDGYTF.

The genes are TRBV5-1 and TRBJ2-1; 9 nucleotides align to TRBD2. Germline CDR1 and CDR2: SGHRS and YFSETQ. The junction had 13 bases not matched to a gene; V was cut back by 2 bases and J by 7 bases. The CDR3 is made up of 17 amino acids. The CDR3 nucleotides are TGCGCCAGCAGCTTAGCGGTCTCAGGCGGGAGGGGGAATGAGCAGTTCTTC. Translated: CASSLAVSGGRGNEQFF.

The chain uses TRBV4-1 and TRBJ2-7; D remains unclear. CDR3 length: 14 residues. V was pared by 0 bases and J by 2 bases, with 8 bases between. Germline V gene lookup returns CDR1 MGHRA and CDR2 YSYEKL. The chain's CDR3 is CASSQDLGPYEQYF. The CDR3 bases are TGCGCCAGCAGCCAAGATCTGGGTCCCTACGAGCAGTACTTC.

This chain uses TRBV29-1 with TRBJ2-5; D is unresolved. The CDR3 consists of 11 residues. Trimming took off 7 bases at V and 5 bases at J, with 11 bases between the two ends. Germline loops: CDR1 SQVTM, CDR2 ANQGSEA. The CDR3 here is CSERYGETQYF. As DNA, the CDR3 is TGCAGCGAACGGTATGGGGAGACCCAGTACTTC.

The rearrangement links TRBV5-1 to TRBJ2-2, with D maybe TRBD1 (5 bases). This CDR3 contains 14 residues. Between the trimmed V and J ends, which lost 4 bases and 0 bases, there was a span of 7 bases. CDR1 is SGHRS and CDR2 is YFSETQ in the germline V gene. The CDR3 nucleotides are TGCGCCAGCAGCCCGGACACGAACACCGGGGAGCTGTTTTTT. The encoded protein is CASSPDTNTGELFF.

DNA of the CDR3: TGTGCCAGCAGTAACAGGGGAGGTTTCTTT. Residues: CASSNRGGFF. The V and J genes are TRBV6-5 and TRBJ1-1; 7 bases fit TRBD1. Trimming took 5 bases from V and 13 from J; bases not matched to a gene: 4. The germline gives CDR1 MNHEY, CDR2 SVGAGI. The CDR3 extends over 10 amino acids.

A remark on this clone: Other DNA sequences in the sample encode the same CDR3. The chain employs TRBV5-1 and TRBJ1-3; D ambiguous. CDR3 size: 13 residues. Germline assignment: CDR1 SGHRS and CDR2 YFSETQ. Trimming cost V 4 bases and J 1 base, with 6 bases left between them. The chain's CDR3 is CASSPSSGNTIYF. CDR3 in DNA: TGCGCCAGCAGCCCCTCTTCTGGAAACACCATATATTTT.

This chain connects TRBV24-1 to TRBJ1-5; D remains unclear. Looked up from germline, CDR1 is KGHDR and CDR2 is SFDVKD. There are 17 residues in the CDR3. V lost 4 bases, J lost 4 bases, and 19 bases lay in between. CDR3 sequence (DNA): TGTGCCACCAGTGAACTCGGCCCGCTCAAAGGGAATCAGCCCCAGCATTTT. Its translation is CATSELGPLKGNQPQHF.

The chain employs TRBV6-4 and TRBJ1-2; D unresolved. V lost 7 bases, J lost 7 bases, and 4 bases lay in between. The CDR3 consists of 9 residues. Germline V CDR1 and CDR2: MRHNA, SNTAGT. The CDR3 is CASISGYTF. CDR3 DNA: TGTGCCAGCATTAGTGGCTACACCTTC.

The gene calls are TRBV27 and TRBJ2-6, with D possibly matching TRBD1 (5 bases). The V gene lost 5 bases and the J gene lost 4 bases, with 18 bases spanning the gap. This CDR3 comprises 17 residues. Germline-derived CDR1 and CDR2 are MNHEY and SMNVEV (reference sequence). CDR3 sequence reads: CASSPLGQGTGANVLTF. CDR3 DNA: TGTGCCAGCAGTCCCCTCGGCCAGGGAACCGGGGCCAACGTCCTGACTTTC.

This rearrangement joins TRBV4-2 to TRBJ1-2, with D possibly matching TRBD1 (6 bases). The CDR3 totals 13 residues. Germline lookup yields CDR1 LGHNA and CDR2 YNFKEQ. Trimming pared 5 bases from V and 8 bases from J, leaving 15 bases between. The CDR3 protein is CASSKQGSNGYTF. CDR3 in DNA: TGTGCCAGCAGCAAACAGGGATCAAACGGCTACACCTTC.

The J gene is TRBJ1-2, the V gene TRBV2; D is perhaps TRBD1 (5 bases). Trimming left V 8 bases short and J 0 bases short, with 13 bases between. Germline V gives CDR1 SNHLY, CDR2 FYNNEI. This CDR3 spans 14 amino acids. The DNA of the CDR3 is TGTGCCAGCCTTCGGGACGCTTCTAACTATGGCTACACCTTC. This encodes CASLRDASNYGYTF.

A note on this clone: The same CDR3 is also encoded by other DNA sequences in this sample. The chain employs TRBV9 and TRBJ1-1, with D unclear. In germline, CDR1 is SGDLS, CDR2 YYNGEE. The CDR3 runs to 13 residues. The V end was cut by 3 bases, the J end by 4 bases, with 10 bases between. The CDR3 nucleotides read TGTGCCAGCAGCGCAGCGGGCGGCACTGAAGCTTTCTTT. Protein product: CASSAAGGTEAFF.

This clone was recorded a few times. The rearrangement joins TRBV7-9 to TRBJ1-1, with D unclear. The V end was cut by 7 bases, the J end by 5 bases, with 14 bases between. Germline CDR1 SEHNR, CDR2 FQNEAQ (reference sequence). This CDR3 is 13 amino acids long. CDR3 DNA: TGTGCCAGCATCTGGGTATTGAGAACTGAAGCTTTCTTT. Translation gives CASIWVLRTEAFF.

This clone appeared a single time. The chain is built from TRBV5-5 and TRBJ1-3; possible D gene TRBD1, 5 bases. Trimming removed 2 bases from V and 5 bases from J, with 8 bases in between. Germline CDR1 SGHKS, CDR2 YYEKEE (reference sequence). The CDR3 consists of 13 residues. The CDR3: CASSFDSRNTIYF. For the CDR3, the DNA is TGTGCCAGCAGCTTCGACAGCCGAAACACCATATATTTT.

This clone was picked up one time. The chain carries TRBV6-5 and TRBJ2-7, with D possibly matching TRBD1 (5 bases). The CDR3 covers 13 residues. The germline V gene has CDR1 MNHEY and CDR2 SVGAGI. The V gene lost 4 bases and the J gene lost 1 base, with 8 bases spanning the gap. The CDR3 coding sequence is TGTGCCAGCAGTTTACAGGTTTCCTACGAGCAGTACTTC. As protein: CASSLQVSYEQYF.

J is TRBJ2-2 and V is TRBV5-5; possible D gene TRBD1, 5 bases. The V end was cut by 5 bases, the J end by 0 bases, with 17 bases between. The CDR3 is 17 amino acids. CDR1 SGHKS and CDR2 YYEKEE come from the germline V gene (reference sequence). The CDR3, as DNA: TGTGCCAGCAGACCTCACACAGGAAACGCGAACACCGGGGAGCTGTTTTTT. It codes for CASRPHTGNANTGELFF.

DNA for the CDR3: TGTGCCAGCAGCGTCGGTCAGGGGCTCGCCGGGGAGCTGTTTTTT. Translated: CASSVGQGLAGELFF. The rearrangement links TRBV2 to TRBJ2-2; maybe TRBD1 (6 bases). Germline CDR1 reads SNHLY; CDR2 reads FYNNEI. The V gene lost 6 bases and the J gene lost 6 bases, with 17 bases spanning the gap. The CDR3 contains 15 residues.